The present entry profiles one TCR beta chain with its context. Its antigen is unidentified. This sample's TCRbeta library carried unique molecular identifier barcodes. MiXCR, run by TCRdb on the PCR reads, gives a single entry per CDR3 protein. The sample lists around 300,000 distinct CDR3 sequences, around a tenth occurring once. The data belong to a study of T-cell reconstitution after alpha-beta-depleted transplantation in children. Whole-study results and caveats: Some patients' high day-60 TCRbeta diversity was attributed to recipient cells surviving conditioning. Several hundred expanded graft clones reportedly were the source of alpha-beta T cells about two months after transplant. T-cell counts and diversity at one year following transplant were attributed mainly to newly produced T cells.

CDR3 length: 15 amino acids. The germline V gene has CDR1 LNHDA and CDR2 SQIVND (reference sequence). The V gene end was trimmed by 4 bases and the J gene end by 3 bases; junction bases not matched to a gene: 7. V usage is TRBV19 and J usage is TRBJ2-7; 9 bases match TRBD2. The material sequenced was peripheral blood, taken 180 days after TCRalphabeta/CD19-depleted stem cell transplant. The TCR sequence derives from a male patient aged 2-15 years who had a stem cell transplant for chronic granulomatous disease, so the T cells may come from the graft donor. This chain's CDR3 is CASSSGTSTFYEQYF. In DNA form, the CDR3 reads TGTGCCAGTAGTAGCGGGACTAGCACATTCTACGAGCAGTACTTC.